At least ten counts were recorded for the clone carrying this T cell receptor gamma chain. Its specificity is unknown. Vgamma9/Vdelta2+ and Vdelta2-negative gammadelta T cells were flow-sorted from PBMC for bulk sequencing. These data are taken from a study of γδ T cells in repeated Plasmodium falciparum infection. CDR3 length equals 16 residues. The germline V gene has CDR1 EGSNGY and CDR2 YDSYNSKV. V was clipped by 2 bases and J by 3 bases; unmatched bases: 9. Study-wide results and caveats: Compared with Australian children, Malian Vdelta2-negative repertoires seemed more clonal, less diverse, less shared.

TCRdb redid the clone calls on the multiplex PCR reads with CATT. The sample contains approximately 32,000 gamma-chain clones, 1.4% of which appear only once. The sample was gamma-delta T cells from blood. The TCR was taken from a pool of human donors (malaria-infected and uninfected, not separated). The chain links TRGV2 to TRGJP2. CDR3 residues: CATWDAGRGSDWIKTF. DNA for the CDR3: TGTGCCACCTGGGACGCCGGCCGAGGTAGTGATTGGATCAAGACGTTT.